The entry below gives a single TCR beta chain sequence along with its context. Its specificity is not known. The sample originates from a study of cytomegalovirus exposure and HLA in healthy donors. The study, taken as a whole, reports: The authors listed approximately 160 TCR beta chains as cytomegalovirus-associated.

Germline-derived CDR1 and CDR2 are MNHNY and SVGAGI (reference sequence). The CDR3 is 14 residues long. Trimming removed 0 bases at V and 3 bases at J, with 7 bases between. Libraries were prepared by immunoSEQ multiplex PCR; TCRdb keeps only in-frame clonotypes and omits some of them. Here the sample spans roughly 200,000 clones, approximately 84% being singletons. The chain combines TRBV6-6 with TRBJ2-3; D is perhaps TRBD2 (5 bases). Sequencing was performed on PBMCs. The sequence derives from a woman aged 18-29 years in good health and CMV-seropositive. The DNA of the CDR3 is TGTGCCAGCAGTTACTCGTCGGGGACAGATACGCAGTATTTT. This codes for CASSYSSGTDTQYF.